The present T cell receptor (beta chain) was sequenced within a study of blood T cell repertoires in COVID-19. Here immunoSEQ multiplex PCR was the method, and the copy in TCRdb shows in-frame clones only, minus some. Of around 150,000 clones in the sample, about three quarters were seen once. This CDR3 is 14 amino acids long. V dropped 0 bases and J dropped 0 bases, with 6 bases sitting between them. Germline CDR1 SGHTA, CDR2 FQGTGA. This chain connects TRBV7-3 to TRBJ2-7; no clear D. Sequenced: peripheral blood. The TCR was taken from a man aged 45-65 years with acute or convalescent COVID-19. Written as DNA, the CDR3 is TGTGCCAGCAGCTTAACCCCTAGCTCCTACGAGCAGTACTTC. Its translation: CASSLTPSSYEQYF.